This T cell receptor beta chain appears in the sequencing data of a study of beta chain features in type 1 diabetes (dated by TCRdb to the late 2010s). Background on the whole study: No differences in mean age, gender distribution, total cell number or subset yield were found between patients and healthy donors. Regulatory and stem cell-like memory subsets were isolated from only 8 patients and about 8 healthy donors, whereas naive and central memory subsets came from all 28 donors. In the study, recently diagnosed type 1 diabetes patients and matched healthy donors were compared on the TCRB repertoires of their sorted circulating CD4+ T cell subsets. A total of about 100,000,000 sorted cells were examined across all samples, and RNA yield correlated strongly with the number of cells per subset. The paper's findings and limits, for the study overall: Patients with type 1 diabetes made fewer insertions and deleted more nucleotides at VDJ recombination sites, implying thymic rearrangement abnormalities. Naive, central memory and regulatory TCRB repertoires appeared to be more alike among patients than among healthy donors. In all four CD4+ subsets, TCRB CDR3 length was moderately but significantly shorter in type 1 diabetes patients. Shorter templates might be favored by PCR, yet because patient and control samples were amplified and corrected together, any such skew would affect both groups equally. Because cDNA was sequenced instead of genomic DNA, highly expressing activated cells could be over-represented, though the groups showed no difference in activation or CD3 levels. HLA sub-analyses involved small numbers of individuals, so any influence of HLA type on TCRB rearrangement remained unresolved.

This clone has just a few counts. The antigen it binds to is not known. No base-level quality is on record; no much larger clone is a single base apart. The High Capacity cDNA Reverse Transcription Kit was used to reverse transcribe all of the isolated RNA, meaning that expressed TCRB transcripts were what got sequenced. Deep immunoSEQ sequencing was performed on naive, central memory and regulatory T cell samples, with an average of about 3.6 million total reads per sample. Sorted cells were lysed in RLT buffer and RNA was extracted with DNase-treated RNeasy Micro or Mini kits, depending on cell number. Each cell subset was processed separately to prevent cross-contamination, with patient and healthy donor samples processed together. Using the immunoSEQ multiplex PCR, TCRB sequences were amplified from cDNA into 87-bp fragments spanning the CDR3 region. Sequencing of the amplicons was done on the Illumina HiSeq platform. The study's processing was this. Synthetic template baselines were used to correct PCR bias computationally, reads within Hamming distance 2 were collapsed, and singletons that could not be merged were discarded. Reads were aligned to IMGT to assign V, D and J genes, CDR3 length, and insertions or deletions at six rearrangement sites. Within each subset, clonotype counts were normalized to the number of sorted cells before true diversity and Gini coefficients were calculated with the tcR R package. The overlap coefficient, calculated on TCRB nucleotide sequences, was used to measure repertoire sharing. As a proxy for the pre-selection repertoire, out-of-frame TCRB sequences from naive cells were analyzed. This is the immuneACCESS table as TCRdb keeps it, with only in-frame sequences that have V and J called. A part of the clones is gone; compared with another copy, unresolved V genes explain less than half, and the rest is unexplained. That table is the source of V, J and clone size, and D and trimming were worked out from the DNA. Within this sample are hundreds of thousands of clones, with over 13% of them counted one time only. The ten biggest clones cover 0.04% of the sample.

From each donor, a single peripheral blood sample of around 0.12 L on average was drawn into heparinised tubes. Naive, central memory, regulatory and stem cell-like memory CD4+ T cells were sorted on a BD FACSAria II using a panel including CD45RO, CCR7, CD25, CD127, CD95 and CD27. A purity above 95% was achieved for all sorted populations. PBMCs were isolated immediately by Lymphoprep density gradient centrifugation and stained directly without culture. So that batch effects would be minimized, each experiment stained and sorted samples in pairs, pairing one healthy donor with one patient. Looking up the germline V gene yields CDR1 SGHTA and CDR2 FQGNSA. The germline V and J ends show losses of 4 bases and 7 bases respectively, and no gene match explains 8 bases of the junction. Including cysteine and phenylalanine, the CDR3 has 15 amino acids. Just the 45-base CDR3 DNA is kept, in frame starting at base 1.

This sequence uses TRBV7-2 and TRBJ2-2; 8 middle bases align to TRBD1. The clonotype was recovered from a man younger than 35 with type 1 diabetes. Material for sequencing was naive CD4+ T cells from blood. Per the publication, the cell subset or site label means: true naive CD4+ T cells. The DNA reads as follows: TGTGCCAGCAGCTCGCGGACAGGGTGGGGCGGGGAGCTGTTTTTT. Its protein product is CASSSRTGWGGELFF.